This T cell receptor (beta chain) was identified in a study of blood T cell repertoires in COVID-19 (dated by TCRdb to the early 2020s). In terms of the full investigation: Samples covering the acute and convalescent phases of COVID-19 were provided by collaborators in the United States, Italy and Spain. The prospective study material was composed of cDNA or gDNA derived from T cells, B-cell-depleted T cells, or PBMCs. Deeply sampled blood TCRbeta repertoires from subjects exposed to, actively infected with, or recovered from COVID-19 were included in the dataset. The repertoires were made available in a free public database intended to serve as a resource for research on the immune response to SARS-CoV-2. The samples were drawn from two sources: the first 160 participants of the ongoing ImmuneRACE study, and about 1,300 subjects contributed by 6 global collaborators. The sample metadata nearly always contained a de-identified subject ID, COVID-19 status, age in years and sex. HLA class I and class II types, where available, came from metadata supplied by the sample provider rather than from assay-based typing.

What the authors observed across the whole study: The amount of clinical and demographic metadata varied by source and participant and was provided uncurated.

Whole blood was collected in K2EDTA tubes by collaborating institutions according to the institutions' own protocols. Collaborator samples were shipped for TCRbeta analysis as frozen whole blood, isolated PBMCs, or DNA extracted from either sample type. The CDR3 numbers 15 residues from cysteine through phenylalanine. Kept here is only the CDR3 DNA, which spans 45 bases and is read in frame from base 1. Unmatched junction bases come to 12, with V trimmed by 6 bases and J by 6 bases. Via the germline V gene (reference sequence), CDR1 is MNHEY and CDR2 SMNVEV. Concerning this clone: Its antigen is unknown. No clone much larger than this one lies a single base away; base qualities are absent.

TCRbeta CDR3 regions were amplified from genomic DNA by means of the immunoSEQ Assay, a bias-controlled multiplex PCR. Under the source paper's analysis protocol: The number of nucleated cells in each sample was estimated by amplification of reference gene primers within the assay. To quantify the absolute abundance of each unique TCRbeta CDR3 rearrangement, sequence reads were collapsed and filtered. For each sample, productive Simpson clonality was calculated as the square root of Simpson's diversity index across productive rearrangements. Imported from immuneACCESS, the table was reduced by TCRdb to in-frame sequences with V and J called. These copies leave out some clones; in studies compared against another copy, an unresolved V gene accounts for under half, and the cause of the remainder is not known. From that table come the V and J calls and clone size; the DNA was used to work out D and trimming. This sample has around 40,000 clones in its table, and approximately 96% of those were observed once. Approximately 3.7% of the sample lies in the top ten.

The sequenced sample consisted of peripheral blood. This chain joins TRBV27 to TRBJ1-2, with TRBD1 identical over 8 junction bases. The TCR comes from a human donor with active COVID-19. The donor label of this sample is uncertain. The CDR3 reads as follows: CASRKSGGDRNGYTF. The DNA sequence reads TGTGCCAGCAGAAAATCAGGGGGCGATCGAAATGGCTACACCTTC.